These T cell receptor beta chains were read from a single sample in a study of cytomegalovirus exposure and HLA in healthy donors. Measured with immunoSEQ multiplex PCR; TCRdb has only the in-frame clones, and not every one. The repertoire holds approximately 120,000 clones, with 75% to 85% as singletons. Material: PBMCs. Receptors originate from a man aged 30 to 39 in good health and CMV-seropositive. Both conserved end residues are part of each CDR3. The D gene is left open where the match is weak. Part of the rows lack a size; the others show once, few, many or a class for expanded clones.

>TRBJ1-5|TRBD1|-|TRBV6-1
TGTGCCAGCAAAGACAGGGCATTTGATCAGCCCCAGCATTTT
CASKDRAFDQPQHF
>TRBJ2-2|TRBD1|-|TRBV6-5
TGTGCCAGCAGTCGACAGGGCAACACCGGGGAGCTGTTTTTT
CASSRQGNTGELFF
>TRBJ1-2|-|-|TRBV6-5
TGTGCCAGCAGTTACGGGCCGAACTATGGCTACACCTTC
CASSYGPNYGYTF
>TRBJ2-7|TRBD2|-|TRBV9
TGTGCCAGCAGCGTAGATGAGCGGGGGGGCCGCTACGAGCAGTACTTC
CASSVDERGGRYEQYF
>TRBJ1-5|-|-|TRBV30
TGTGCCTGGAGTGTAAGACTCCTTAGTCAGCAGCCCCAGCATTTT
CAWSVRLLSQQPQHF
>TRBJ1-2|TRBD1|once|TRBV5-5
TGTGCCAGCAGTTTACAGGGGGAGAATGGCTACACCTTC
CASSLQGENGYTF
>TRBJ2-5|-|few|TRBV5-6
TGTGCCAGCAGCTTGGAAAGGGGAGAGACCCAGTACTTC
CASSLERGETQYF
>TRBJ1-1|-|once|TRBV10-2
TGCGCCAGCAGTTACAGGGCCACTGAAGCTTTCTTT
CASSYRATEAFF
>TRBJ1-2|TRBD1|-|TRBV6-5
TGTGCCAGCAGTAGGGACAGGGGGCAGGGTGGCTACACCTTC
CASSRDRGQGGYTF
>TRBJ1-5|TRBD1|-|TRBV6-6
TGTGCCAGCAGGGGACAGGGGAGGAACCAGCCCCAGCATTTT
CASRGQGRNQPQHF
>TRBJ1-4|-|-|TRBV5-1
TGCGCCAGCAGCCTACAACAGGGAGCTAATGAAAAACTGTTTTTT
CASSLQQGANEKLFF
>TRBJ2-4|TRBD1|once|TRBV27
TGTGCCAGCAGTTTTGGGCAGGGGGCTTGGGACATTCAGTACTTC
CASSFGQGAWDIQYF
>TRBJ2-7|-|-|TRBV5-8
TGTGCCAGCCTCCGACGGCAGGGCTCGGGCGAGCAGTACTTC
CASLRRQGSGEQYF
>TRBJ1-1|-|once|TRBV30
TGTGCCTGGAGTCAACCCCCGGGGGGGGGTAACACTGAAGCTTTCTTT
CAWSQPPGGGNTEAFF
>TRBJ1-4|-|-|TRBV6-6
TGTGCCAGCTCTATTCCCCCGGCTAATGAAAAACTGTTTTTT
CASSIPPANEKLFF
>TRBJ1-1|-|-|TRBV10-3
TGTGCCATTGGACAGCCGAACACTGAAGCTTTCTTT
CAIGQPNTEAFF
>TRBJ2-7|TRBD1|-|TRBV19
TGTGCCAGTAGTAGGTCCCTGGACAGGGGAGACGAGCAGTACTTC
CASSRSLDRGDEQYF
>TRBJ1-2|-|-|TRBV27
-
CASSSSPTNYGYTF
>TRBJ1-2|-|-|TRBV10-3
TGTGCCATCAGAGTAGCTTCGAGCTACACCTTC
CAIRVASSYTF
>TRBJ1-1|-|-|TRBV30
TGTGCCTGGAGTTCACAACGCCGGGGGACTGAAGCTTTCTTT
CAWSSQRRGTEAFF
>TRBJ1-6|-|-|TRBV30
TGTGCCTGGAGTGTCCAGGGGCAGGGTTCACCCCTCCACTTT
CAWSVQGQGSPLHF
>TRBJ1-1|-|few|TRBV19
TGTGCCAGTAGTTTAGGGGCGCGGGGCACTGAAGCTTTCTTT
CASSLGARGTEAFF
>TRBJ1-1|-|-|TRBV28
TGTGCCAGCAGTTTAGCAGGGGCGAACACTGAAGCTTTCTTT
CASSLAGANTEAFF
>TRBJ1-1|-|-|TRBV7-9
TGTGCCAGCAGCTTAGGAGCCAGGGACACTGAAGCTTTCTTT
CASSLGARDTEAFF
>TRBJ1-3|-|-|TRBV6-1
TGTGCCACCACCCAGGGGCCTGGAAACACCATATATTTT
CATTQGPGNTIYF
>TRBJ2-7|TRBD2|-|TRBV19
TGTGCCAGTAGTATTGGGGGGGAGATGGCCTACGAGCAGTACTTC
CASSIGGEMAYEQYF
>TRBJ2-3|-|-|TRBV18
TGTGCCAGCTCACCAGCGAACACAGATACGCAGTATTTT
CASSPANTDTQYF
>TRBJ2-4|-|once|TRBV10-3
TGTGCCATCAGTGAGTCGGGCGGAAGGGGGAACATTCAGTACTTC
CAISESGGRGNIQYF
>TRBJ1-1|TRBD1|-|TRBV18
TGTGCCAGCTCAGTATGGGACAGTCAGAACACTGAAGCTTTCTTT
CASSVWDSQNTEAFF
>TRBJ1-2|TRBD1|-|TRBV7-3
TGTGCCAGCAGCTTAGACAGGGGGGCTGGCTACACCTTC
CASSLDRGAGYTF
>TRBJ2-2|TRBD1|-|TRBV5-1
TGCGCCAGCAGCTCAGCCCAGGGGGCCTACACCGGGGAGCTGTTTTTT
CASSSAQGAYTGELFF
>TRBJ1-2|-|-|TRBV18
TGTGCCAGCTCACCGGCCGGACCGAAACGGGGGGGCTACACCTTC
CASSPAGPKRGGYTF
>TRBJ2-6|-|-|TRBV18
TGTGCCAGCTCCCTCTACGCCTACAGCTCTGGGGCCAACGGCCTGACTTTC
CASSLYAYSSGANGLTF